The 8 T cell receptor beta chains listed next were all sequenced from one sample in a study of liver allograft versus peripheral blood T cells. As for the study in general: Blood and transplanted-liver T cell receptor repertoires from recipients were compared.

TCRdb re-called the reads through MiXCR, storing one row per CDR3 protein. The top ten clones hold roughly 1.6% of a sample with some 10,000 distinct CDR3 sequences, around 23% of them seen once. Receptors originate from a human patient who had a liver transplant. Certain T cells may be donor cells from the graft.

This clonotype was seen a few times. The chain recombines TRBV27 with TRBJ1-2; 9 nucleotides match TRBD1. V lost 6 bases and J lost 8; bases outside the gene matches: 7. The CDR3 sequence is 13 residues long. CDR1 MNHEY and CDR2 SMNVEV come from the germline V gene (reference sequence). DNA of the CDR3: TGTGCCAGCAGGAAAAGGACAGGGGACGGCTACACCTTC. Translated: CASRKRTGDGYTF.

This clonotype was seen more than once but under ten times. J is TRBJ1-5 and V is TRBV6-6; 10 nucleotides match TRBD1. Germline V gene lookup returns CDR1 MNHNY and CDR2 SVGAGI (reference sequence). The V and J ends lost 2 bases and 5 bases, in that order; junction bases with no gene match: 18. The CDR3 consists of 20 residues. The CDR3: CASSYERGQGKGSVDQPQHF. The CDR3 DNA sequence: TGTGCCAGCAGTTACGAACGGGGACAGGGGAAGGGGTCAGTGGATCAGCCCCAGCATTTT.

This clonotype was counted a single time. The chain uses TRBV6-6 and TRBJ2-7, with D tentatively TRBD2 (7 bases). V was pared by 2 bases and J by 5 bases, with 10 bases between. This CDR3 spans 13 amino acids. Germline-derived CDR1 and CDR2 are MNHNY and SVGAGI (reference sequence). The CDR3 sequence: CASSYGGANEQYF. CDR3 bases: TGTGCCAGCAGTTACGGGGGGGCCAACGAGCAGTACTTC.

The V gene is TRBV30, the J gene TRBJ2-2; D remains ambiguous. Germline CDR1 and CDR2: GTSNPN and SVGIG (reference sequence). Trimming stripped 1 base from V and 2 bases from J, with 5 bases between. The CDR3 is 13 amino acids. Here the CDR3 DNA reads TGTGCCTGGAGTGGAAAAAACACCGGGGAGCTGTTTTTT. This codes for CAWSGKNTGELFF.

Turning to this clonotype: A clone one base away is much larger, so this may be a read error. The chain employs TRBV19 and TRBJ1-5; a weak D match, TRBD1 (6 bases). The germline V gene has CDR1 LNHDA and CDR2 SQIVND (reference sequence). The CDR3 has 17 residues. V was cut by 3 bases and J by 0 bases, with 15 bases left in between. The CDR3, as DNA: TGTGCCAGTAGTATCCTGGGGACAACCTATAGCAATCAGCCCCAGCATTTT. Protein: CASSILGTTYSNQPQHF.

To note about this clonotype: A much bigger clone sits one base away, suggesting this may be a read error. The chain links TRBV12-3 or TRBV12-4 to TRBJ1-1; D remains unclear. V shed 3 bases and J shed 0 bases, with 2 bases lying between them. There are 12 residues in the CDR3. The CDR3: CASSFLNTEAFF. CDR3 in DNA: TGTGCCAGCAGTTTTTTGAACACTGAAGCTTTCTTT.

This clonotype was seen ten or more times. The DNA of the CDR3 is TGTGCCAGCAGTTACCGAGACACACCTTCTTGGTATGGCTACACCTTC. Its translation: CASSYRDTPSWYGYTF. The chain is built from TRBV6-2 or TRBV6-3 and TRBJ1-2; D ambiguous. Germline CDR1 and CDR2: MNHEY and SVGEGT. CDR3 length: 16 amino acids. With 2 bases removed from V and 5 bases from J, the gap between germline ends came to 18 bases.

This clonotype was detected once. A much larger clone is a single base away; this may be a read error. The gene calls are TRBV15 and TRBJ2-7, with D possibly matching TRBD1 (6 bases). Germline CDR1 LNHNV, CDR2 YYDKDF (reference sequence). CDR3 length: 13 residues. The CDR3 loop reads CATSRDSAYEKYF. The CDR3 DNA follows: TGTGCCACCAGCAGGGACAGCGCATACGAGAAGTACTTC.